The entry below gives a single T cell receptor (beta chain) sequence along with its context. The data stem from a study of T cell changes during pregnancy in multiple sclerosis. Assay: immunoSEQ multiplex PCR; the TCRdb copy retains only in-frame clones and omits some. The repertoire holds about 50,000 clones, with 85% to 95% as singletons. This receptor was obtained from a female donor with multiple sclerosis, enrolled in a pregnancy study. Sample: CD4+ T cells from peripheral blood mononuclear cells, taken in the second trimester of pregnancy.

This chain's CDR3 is CASSLASRKQGRHQPQHF. For the CDR3, the DNA is TGTGCCAGCAGCTTAGCAAGCCGAAAACAGGGAAGGCACCAGCCCCAGCATTTT. The chain recombines TRBV7-8 with TRBJ1-5; tentatively, D is TRBD1 (6 bases). In germline, CDR1 is SGHVS, CDR2 FQNEAQ. V lost 0 bases and J 7 bases, leaving 22 bases between the germline ends. The CDR3 loop spans 18 amino acids.